The T cell receptor (beta chain) under discussion was sequenced for a study of T cells after yellow fever vaccination. The study's findings and limits: By day 5 rather than day 15, the secondary response had peaked, though it was weaker.

Of note for this clonotype: No antigen is known for it.

A single record per CDR3 protein comes from TCRdb applying MiXCR to the 5' RACE reads. The profile shows 200,000 to 250,000 distinct CDR3 sequences, around 3.1% of them singletons. The material sequenced was CD4+ T cells sorted from PBMCs, taken 10 days after the yellow fever booster vaccination. The clonotype originates from a young man who received the YFV17D yellow fever vaccine.

The CDR3 DNA reads as TGTGCCAGCAGTTACGGGACAGGGAATTCACCCCTCCACTTT. It codes for CASSYGTGNSPLHF. This rearrangement joins TRBV6-5 to TRBJ1-6; 9 positions match TRBD1. Germline values: CDR1 MNHEY, CDR2 SVGAGI. The junction had 0 bases not matched to a gene; V was cut back by 2 bases and J by 7 bases. There are 14 residues in the CDR3.